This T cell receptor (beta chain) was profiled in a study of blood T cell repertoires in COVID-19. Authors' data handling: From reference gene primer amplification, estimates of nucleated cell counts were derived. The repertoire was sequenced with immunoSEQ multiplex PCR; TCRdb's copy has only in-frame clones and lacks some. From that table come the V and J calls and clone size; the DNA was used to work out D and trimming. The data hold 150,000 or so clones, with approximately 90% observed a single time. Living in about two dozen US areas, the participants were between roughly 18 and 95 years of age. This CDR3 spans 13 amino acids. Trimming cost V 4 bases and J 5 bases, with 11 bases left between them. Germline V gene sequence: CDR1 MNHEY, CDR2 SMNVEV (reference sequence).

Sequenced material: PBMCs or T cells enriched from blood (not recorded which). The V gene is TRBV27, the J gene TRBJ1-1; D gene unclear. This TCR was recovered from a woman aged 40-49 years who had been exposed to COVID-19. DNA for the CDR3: TGTGCCAGCAGTTCCGCCGGGATTACTGAAGCTTTCTTT. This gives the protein CASSSAGITEAFF.